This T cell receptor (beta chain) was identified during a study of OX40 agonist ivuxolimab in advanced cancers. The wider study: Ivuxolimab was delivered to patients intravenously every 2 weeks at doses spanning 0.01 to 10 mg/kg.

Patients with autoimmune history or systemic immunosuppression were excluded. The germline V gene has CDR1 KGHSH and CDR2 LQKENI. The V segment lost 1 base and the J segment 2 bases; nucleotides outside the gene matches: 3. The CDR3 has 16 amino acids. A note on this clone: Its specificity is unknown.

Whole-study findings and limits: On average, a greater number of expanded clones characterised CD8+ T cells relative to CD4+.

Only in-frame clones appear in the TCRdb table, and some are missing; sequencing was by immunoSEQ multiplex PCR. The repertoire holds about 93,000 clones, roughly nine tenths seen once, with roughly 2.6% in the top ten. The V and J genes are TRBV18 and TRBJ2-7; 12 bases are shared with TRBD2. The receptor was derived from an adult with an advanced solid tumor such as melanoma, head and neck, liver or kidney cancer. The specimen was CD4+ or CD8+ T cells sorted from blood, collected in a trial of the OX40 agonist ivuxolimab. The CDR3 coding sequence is TGTGCCAGCTCACCACGAGGACTAGCGGGACCCTACGAGCAGTACTTC. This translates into CASSPRGLAGPYEQYF.